This record covers a single T cell receptor beta chain. The data belong to a study of blood T cell repertoires in COVID-19. Here immunoSEQ multiplex PCR was the method, and the copy in TCRdb shows in-frame clones only, minus some. This repertoire shows about 130,000 clones, 80% to 95% found once; its top ten account for around 2.1%. The CDR3 runs 14 residues. V was cut by 0 bases and J by 6 bases, with 12 bases left in between. Germline assignment: CDR1 SGHTA and CDR2 FQGNSA. The sequencing input was peripheral blood. The sequence came from a man aged 45-60 years with COVID-19, enrolled during active disease. The chain uses TRBV7-2 and TRBJ2-7; D is perhaps TRBD1 (6 bases). This chain's CDR3 is CASSLAPQGSEQYF. CDR3 bases: TGTGCCAGCAGCTTAGCTCCACAGGGTAGCGAGCAGTACTTC.